This T cell receptor (beta chain) was sequenced for a study of T-cell memory formation after mild COVID-19. Study at large: In these data, TCR clusters were largely donor specific.

Researchers used 5'RACE with constant-segment primers to make TCR alpha and TCR beta cDNA libraries that carry sample barcodes and UMIs. MiXCR was run by TCRdb on the 5' RACE reads, yielding one entry per CDR3 protein. The table has 190,000 or so distinct CDR3 sequences, 27% seen once; the top ten hold 9.5% to 12%. In regard to this clonotype: Its antigen is undetermined.

Study results and limitations: Contracting CD8+ clones were enriched in EMRA, CD4+ mainly in CM and EM.

CDR3 length equals 11 residues. In germline, CDR1 is SQVTM, CDR2 ANQGSEA. V was shortened by 7 bases and J by 3 bases, with 10 bases between the two germline ends. The clonotype originates from an adult woman who had mild COVID-19 (a few samples of this study predate the infection). Cell type and time point are not known. The rearrangement uses TRBV29-1 and TRBJ2-7; D possibly corresponds to TRBD1 (5 bases). Sequenced sample: PBMCs or a T cell subset sorted from them (not recorded which). CDR3 in amino acids: CSAVGDYEQYF. The DNA for the CDR3 is TGCAGCGCCGTAGGGGACTACGAGCAGTACTTC.